Listed below are T cell receptor beta chains from one sample, sequenced in a study of PD-L1 blockade in urothelial cancer. TCRdb's copy holds only in-frame clones and misses some; the assay was immunoSEQ multiplex PCR. The sample consists of 57,000 or so clones, approximately 80% of them appearing once. The sequenced sample was PBMCs, obtained around atezolizumab (anti-PD-L1) treatment. Receptor source: a man between 65 and 85 years old with urothelial cancer. The CDR3 runs from the conserved cysteine through the conserved F or W. The D gene is left open where the match is weak. Rows give clone size only sometimes, using once, few, many, or a class for an expanded clone.

TRBJ2-5 . TRBV5-1 17 TRBD2 CASSYRLAGGRGETQYF TGCGCCAGCAGCTATAGACTAGCGGGAGGACGAGGAGAGACCCAGTACTTC
TRBJ1-1 once TRBV27 18 . CASSSTSRRDTSTNEAFF TGTGCCAGCAGTTCCACTTCCCGCCGGGACACATCCACCAATGAAGCTTTCTTT
TRBJ2-1 . TRBV29-1 15 . CSVGGRSRGVNEQFF TGCAGCGTCGGGGGGAGAAGCAGGGGTGTGAATGAGCAGTTCTTC
TRBJ2-3 . TRBV5-1 13 . CASSSQGTDTQYF TGCGCCAGCAGCTCCCAGGGTACAGATACGCAGTATTTT
TRBJ2-5 . TRBV5-1 15 TRBD1 CASSPRTGGDETQYF TGCGCCAGCAGCCCGCGCACAGGGGGCGATGAGACCCAGTACTTC
TRBJ1-2 . TRBV5-1 13 . CASTMDNSYGYTF TGCGCCAGCACCATGGACAATTCCTATGGCTACACCTTC
TRBJ1-4 . TRBV19 14 . CASSTGQNNEKLFF TGTGCCAGTAGTACTGGGCAGAATAATGAAAAACTGTTTTTT
TRBJ2-1 . TRBV5-1 13 . CASSFAGYNEQFF TGCGCCAGCAGCTTCGCGGGGTACAATGAGCAGTTCTTC
TRBJ1-1 . TRBV6-1 13 . CASNQRVDTEVFF TGTGCCAGCAACCAGAGGGTTGACACTGAAGTTTTCTTT
TRBJ1-1 . TRBV30 13 . CAWSVRQGTEAFF TGTGCCTGGAGTGTACGTCAGGGCACTGAAGCTTTCTTT